This TCR beta chain was retrieved from a study of blood T cell repertoires in COVID-19. Overall study context: COVID-19 samples collected from the United States, Italy and Spain covered acute and convalescent phases. Sources were T cells, B-cell-depleted T cells, or PBMCs; the material itself was cDNA or gDNA.

Original handling: It was from reference gene primer amplification that nucleated cell counts were estimated. TCRdb's copy holds only in-frame clones and misses some; the assay was immunoSEQ multiplex PCR. The V and J calls and clone size come from that table; D and trimming were worked out from the DNA. Of 150,000 or so clones listed, more than 85% are singletons. This CDR3 is built from 16 residues. CDR1 and CDR2 (germline): SGHTA, FQGNSA. V shed 1 base and J 4 bases; nucleotides not matched to a gene: 6. This TCR came from a man aged 18 to 29 with acute or convalescent COVID-19. Sequencing was performed on peripheral blood. V usage is TRBV7-2 and J usage is TRBJ2-2, with TRBD2 matching 7 bases. This CDR3 reads CASSLVSSGGTGELFF. The CDR3, as DNA: TGTGCCAGCAGCTTAGTCTCCTCGGGGGGCACCGGGGAGCTGTTTTTT.